Listed here are 10 T cell receptor beta chains from one sample, sequenced in a study of T cells after yellow fever vaccination. In TCRdb, the 5' RACE reads were re-called with MiXCR into one record per CDR3 protein. The sample carries approximately 260,000 distinct CDR3 sequences, roughly 5.2% recorded once. Sequenced here: CD4+ T cells sorted from PBMCs, sampled on the day of the yellow fever booster vaccination. Receptors were obtained from a man aged 18 to 30 who received the YFV17D yellow fever vaccine.

This chain joins TRBV6-1 and TRBJ2-5; no definite D call. CDR3 length equals 10 residues. V lost 4 bases to trimming and J lost 7 bases, with 4 bases between them. Germline V lookup: CDR1 MNHNS, CDR2 SASEGT. The CDR3 spells CASSAGTQYF. DNA for the CDR3: TGTGCCAGCAGTGCCGGGACCCAGTACTTC.

The J gene is TRBJ2-3, the V gene TRBV7-3, with a weak D call TRBD2 (6 bases). This CDR3 is 16 amino acids long. Germline CDR1 SGHTA, CDR2 FQGTGA. V was trimmed by 5 bases and J by 2 bases, leaving 17 bases between them. The CDR3 nucleotides are TGTGCCAGCAGCGTCGGCGGGCGGGGAGCCACAGATACGCAGTATTTT. This codes for CASSVGGRGATDTQYF.

This chain links TRBV30 with TRBJ1-2; the D gene is possibly TRBD1 (6 bases). With 8 bases removed from V and 5 bases from J, the gap between germline ends came to 24 bases. The CDR3 has 15 residues. CDR1 GTSNPN and CDR2 SVGIG come from the germline V gene (reference sequence). This chain's CDR3 is CALGGAGPFWYGYTF. DNA of the CDR3: TGTGCCCTTGGGGGGGCAGGGCCCTTCTGGTATGGCTACACCTTC.

J is TRBJ2-5 and V is TRBV3-1; possibly TRBD2 for D (7 bases). CDR1 is LGHDT and CDR2 is YNNKEL in the germline V gene (reference sequence). Trimming removed 2 bases at V and 2 bases at J, with 21 bases between. CDR3 length: 18 residues. The chain's CDR3 is CASSQTPPGGPGQETQYF. The CDR3 DNA follows: TGTGCCAGCAGCCAAACTCCACCCGGGGGGCCGGGTCAAGAGACCCAGTACTTC.

This clonotype appeared a few times. The chain links TRBV7-2 to TRBJ1-5; maybe TRBD1 (6 bases). CDR1 is SGHTA and CDR2 is FQGNSA in the germline V gene. This CDR3 is 14 amino acids long. V dropped 5 bases and J dropped 9 bases, with 17 bases sitting between them. The CDR3 sequence: CASSLGDTLRPQHF. The DNA of the CDR3 is TGTGCCAGCAGCCTCGGGGACACCCTCCGGCCCCAGCATTTT.

This clonotype appeared many times. The chain couples TRBV5-1 to TRBJ2-1; no clear D. The CDR3 sequence is 15 residues long. CDR1 is SGHRS, CDR2 YFSETQ, per germline. V lost 1 base, J lost 3 bases, and 11 bases lay in between. The CDR3 here is CASSLSGTDYNEQFF. The CDR3 nucleotides are TGCGCCAGCAGCTTGAGTGGTACGGACTACAATGAGCAGTTCTTC.

The table lists this clonotype with many counts. The chain joins TRBV9 to TRBJ2-5; TRBD2 is a possible D gene (7 bases). CDR3 size: 16 residues. Germline CDR1 reads SGDLS; CDR2 reads YYNGEE. With 3 bases removed from V and 2 bases from J, the gap between germline ends came to 17 bases. The CDR3 DNA reads as TGTGCCAGCAGCGCGGGGGGCCCGGCGGGGCAAGAGACCCAGTACTTC. It is translated as CASSAGGPAGQETQYF.

The CDR3 DNA sequence: TGTGCCAGCAGCACTACCGGGACTAGCGGGGGGAACACCGGGGAGCTGTTTTTT. This encodes CASSTTGTSGGNTGELFF. The rearrangement joins TRBV9 to TRBJ2-2; the match to TRBD2 covers 14 bases. This CDR3 region has 18 residues. The V and J ends lost 4 bases and 1 base, in that order; junction bases with no gene match: 6. From germline, CDR1 is SGDLS and CDR2 YYNGEE.

The J gene is TRBJ1-1, the V gene TRBV29-1; D not certain. In germline, CDR1 is SQVTM, CDR2 ANQGSEA. This CDR3 comprises 14 residues. Trimming pared 4 bases from V and 4 bases from J, leaving 16 bases between. The CDR3 DNA sequence: TGCAGCGTTGCGAGGCAGGCCCGGGGCACTGAAGCTTTCTTT. Protein: CSVARQARGTEAFF.

This chain connects TRBV29-1 to TRBJ2-3; D tentatively reads TRBD1 or TRBD2 (5 bases each). The V gene lost 0 bases and the J gene lost 4 bases, with 14 bases spanning the gap. Germline CDR1 is SQVTM and CDR2 is ANQGSEA. This CDR3 comprises 15 residues. The CDR3 DNA reads as TGCAGCGTTGAAGATCAATGGGGGTGGGCAGATACGCAGTATTTT. Protein: CSVEDQWGWADTQYF.